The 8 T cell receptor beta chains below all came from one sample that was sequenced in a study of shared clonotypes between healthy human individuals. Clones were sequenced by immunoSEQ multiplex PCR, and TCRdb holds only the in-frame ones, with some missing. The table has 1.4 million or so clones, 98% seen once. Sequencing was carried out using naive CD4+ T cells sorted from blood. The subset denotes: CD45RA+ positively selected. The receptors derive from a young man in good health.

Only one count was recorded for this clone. CDR3 in DNA: TGCGCCAGCAGCTTGGGATCAGGGGGGCCCCAAGAGACCCAGTACTTC. This translates into CASSLGSGGPQETQYF. The chain recombines TRBV5-1 with TRBJ2-5; D perhaps matches TRBD1 (7 bases). Germline lookup yields CDR1 SGHRS and CDR2 YFSETQ. V lost 0 bases and J 1 base, leaving 13 bases between the germline ends. The CDR3 loop spans 16 amino acids.

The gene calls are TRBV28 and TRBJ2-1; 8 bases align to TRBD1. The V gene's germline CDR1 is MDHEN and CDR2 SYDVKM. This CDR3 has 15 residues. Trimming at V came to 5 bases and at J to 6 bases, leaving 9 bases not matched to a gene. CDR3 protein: CASSPPGTGRNEQFF. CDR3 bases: TGTGCCAGCAGTCCCCCCGGGACAGGCCGCAATGAGCAGTTCTTC.

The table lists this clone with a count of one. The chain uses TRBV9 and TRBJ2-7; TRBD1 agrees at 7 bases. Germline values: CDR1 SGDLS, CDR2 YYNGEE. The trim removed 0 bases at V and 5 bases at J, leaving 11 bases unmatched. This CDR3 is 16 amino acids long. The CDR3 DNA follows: TGTGCCAGCAGCGTAGCTACCGGGACAGTGTTGAACGAGCAGTACTTC. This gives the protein CASSVATGTVLNEQYF. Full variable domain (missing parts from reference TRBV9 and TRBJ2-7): DSGVTQTPKHLITATGQRVTLRCSPRSGDLSVYWYQQSLDQGLQFLIQYYNGEERAKGNILERFSAQQFPDLHSELNLSSLELGDSALYFCASSVATGTVLNEQYFGPGTRLTVT.

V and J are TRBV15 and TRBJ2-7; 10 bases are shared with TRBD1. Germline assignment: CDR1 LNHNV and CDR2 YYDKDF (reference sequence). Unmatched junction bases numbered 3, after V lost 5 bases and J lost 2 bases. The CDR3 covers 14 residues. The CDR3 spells CATSWGTGAYEQYF. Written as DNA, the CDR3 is TGTGCCACCAGCTGGGGGACAGGGGCCTACGAGCAGTACTTC.

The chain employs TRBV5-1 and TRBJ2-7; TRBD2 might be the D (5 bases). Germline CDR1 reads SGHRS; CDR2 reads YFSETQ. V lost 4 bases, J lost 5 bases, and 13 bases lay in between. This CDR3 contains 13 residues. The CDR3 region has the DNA TGCGCCAGCAGCGATCGACCCGGGGACGAGCAGTACTTC. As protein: CASSDRPGDEQYF.

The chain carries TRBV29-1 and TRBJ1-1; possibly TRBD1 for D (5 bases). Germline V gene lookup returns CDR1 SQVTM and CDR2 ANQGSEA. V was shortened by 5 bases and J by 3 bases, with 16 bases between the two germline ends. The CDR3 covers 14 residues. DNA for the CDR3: TGCAGCGTTAACCCCTACAGGACGGACACTGAAGCTTTCTTT. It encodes CSVNPYRTDTEAFF.

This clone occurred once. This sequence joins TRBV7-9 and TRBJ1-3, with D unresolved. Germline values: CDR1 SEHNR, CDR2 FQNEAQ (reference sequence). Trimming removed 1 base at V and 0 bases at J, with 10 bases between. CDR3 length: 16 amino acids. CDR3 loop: CASSLVGKSSGNTIYF. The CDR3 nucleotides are TGTGCCAGCAGCTTAGTAGGAAAAAGCTCTGGAAACACCATATATTTT.

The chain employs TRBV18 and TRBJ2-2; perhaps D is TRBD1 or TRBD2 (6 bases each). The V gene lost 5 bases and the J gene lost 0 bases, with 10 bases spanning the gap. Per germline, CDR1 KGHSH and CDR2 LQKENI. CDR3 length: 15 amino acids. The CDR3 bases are TGTGCCAGCTCAACGGGGGCGTCGAACACCGGGGAGCTGTTTTTT. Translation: CASSTGASNTGELFF.